This T cell receptor beta chain was found in a study of patients and donors after allogeneic stem cell transplantation. V was pared by 0 bases and J by 5 bases, with 10 bases of the junction left unmatched. This CDR3 spans 17 amino acids. Per germline, CDR1 SGHRS and CDR2 YFSETQ. A single record per CDR3 protein comes from TCRdb applying MiXCR to the RT-PCR reads. The table lists about 400,000 distinct CDR3 sequences, under 20% of them singletons. J is TRBJ2-1 and V is TRBV5-1; TRBD2 matches at 8 bases. This clonotype was obtained from a human donor who was either an allogeneic HSCT recipient or a stem cell or donor lymphocyte infusion donor (not recorded which). It is not recorded whose cells these are; they may come from a transplant donor. Sequencing was done on a sample of blood, either unsorted or a sorted T cell fraction (not recorded which). The CDR3 sequence: CASSLDRGTRRNNEQFF. In DNA, the CDR3 is TGCGCCAGCAGCTTGGATAGAGGGACTAGGAGAAACAATGAGCAGTTCTTC.